This TCR beta chain came from a study of PD-1 blockade in classical Hodgkin lymphoma (dated by TCRdb to 2020 to 2022). About the investigation overall: Nivolumab dosing was 3 mg/kg intravenously every 2 weeks, continuing until either disease progression or unacceptable toxicity. To define a peripheral blood immune signature of response to PD-1 blockade in classical Hodgkin lymphoma, the study combined TCR beta sequencing with CyTOF. Study-wide conclusions, independent of this receptor: CD4+ but not CD8+ TCR diversity rose significantly by C4D1 (p=0.0027 vs p=0.16), most apparent in complete responders (p=0.02). Trial patients with a complete response had baseline diversity similar to that of newly diagnosed patients, while partial responders and progressors had significantly lower diversity. Baseline TCR diversity was reported to be lower in newly diagnosed patients than in healthy donors, and even lower in relapsed/refractory patients. The study was restricted to a single clinical trial cohort, and the causes of repertoire differences, possibly disease activity or prior therapy, were left undefined. Lower diversity was observed in patients in whom nivolumab was started less than 1 year after ASCT, and these patients were excluded from later analyses so that confounding by immune reconstitution would be avoided.

The time point tag for this specimen amounts to: cycle 1 day 1 (C1D1), immediately before nivolumab initiation. Relapse after autologous stem cell transplantation had occurred in all trial patients, and cohorts A, B and C were distinguished by prior brentuximab vedotin exposure. The trial cohort comprised more than 55 patients with relapsed/refractory classical Hodgkin lymphoma whose best overall responses were complete response, partial response or progressive disease. In the multi-cohort phase II CheckMate 205 trial, trial patients received single-agent nivolumab. An independent review committee assessed best overall response using the 2007 International Working Group response criteria. Trial PBMCs were collected immediately before nivolumab initiation (C1D1) and during therapy at cycle 2 day 1 and cycle 4 day 1. Peripheral blood was collected in 8 mL Vacutainer Cell Preparation Tubes, from which PBMCs were isolated by centrifugation and then cryopreserved.

The germline V gene encodes CDR1 SEHNR and CDR2 FQNEAQ (reference sequence). V lost 2 bases and J lost 0 bases; the stretch between them is 11 bases long. Including cysteine and phenylalanine, the CDR3 has 15 amino acids. Of all the DNA, just the CDR3 is kept, 45 bases in frame from base 1. As to this clone: It has no known antigen specificity. Base-call qualities are not available, and no considerably larger clone is one nucleotide away.

Genomic DNA was extracted with the Qiagen DNeasy kit from unsorted PBMCs and from negatively selected CD4+ and CD8+ fractions. Amplification of TCR beta CDR3 regions was done by immunoSEQ multiplex PCR with primers that anneal to V and J segments. Amplification bias was minimized using a synthetic immune receptor repertoire, and residual bias was removed computationally after sequencing. The authors processed their data as follows. Custom Python scripts were used to quantify repertoire diversity as the Shannon entropy index. Unsorted, CD4+ and CD8+ repertoires were analyzed separately, except in combined analyses where CD4+ and CD8+ sequences were merged in silico. A clone counted as expanded when the clone's frequency after treatment rose at least 2-fold relative to C1D1, and clones undetected at baseline were given a pseudocount of 0.5. Clones with 0 or 1 copy at C1D1 were classified as singleton clones, and clones with 2 or more copies were classified as non-singleton clones. Clones expanded in unsorted samples were labelled as CD4+, CD8+ or unknown by matching protein sequences in sorted samples from the same patient. Wilcoxon tests were applied to paired samples to test diversity changes from C1D1 to C4D1. TCRdb took this table from immuneACCESS and kept in-frame rearrangements with V and J called. Such tables lack part of the clones; where checked against another copy, unresolved V genes explain under half of the gap, and the rest is unexplained. V, J and clone size were drawn from that table, and D and trimming were deduced from the DNA. In this sample the table shows roughly 62,000 clones, roughly 88% of which occur a single time. Under 15% of the sample lies in the top ten.

Sequenced here: peripheral blood mononuclear cells (PBMCs), sampled at baseline. Recombination connected TRBV7-9 to TRBJ2-7, with the D gene call left open. This sequence originates from a human donor with classical Hodgkin lymphoma. The CDR3 has the sequence CASSLRGPDSYEQYF. At the DNA level, the sequence is TGTGCCAGCAGCTTAAGAGGACCCGACTCCTACGAGCAGTACTTC.